The T cell receptor (beta chain) under discussion was sequenced for a study of regulatory T cells in long-lasting Graves disease. Study background: Antithyroid drugs had been taken under 3 months by newly diagnosed Graves' patients.

The sample holds a few counts of this clonotype. Germline loops: CDR1 DFQATT, CDR2 SNEGSKA (reference sequence). The V and J ends lost 2 bases and 3 bases respectively, with 24 bases between them. CDR3 length: 18 residues. Arm-PCR of CDR3 regions and iRepertoire HTBI primers were used to build TCR beta libraries. Using its own MiXCR run on the multiplex PCR reads, TCRdb lists one record per CDR3 protein. The sample holds around 480,000 distinct CDR3 sequences, 16% seen once. Regarding time point: newly diagnosed GD, antithyroid drugs for less than 3 months. The TCR library was made from RNA extracted from PBMCs. Separately, the same data were catalogued under a study of T cells in Graves' hyperthyroidism and ophthalmopathy. From that study: Researchers report that a 13 V-J model separated ophthalmopathy from stable hyperthyroidism.

This chain links TRBV20-1 with TRBJ2-3; TRBD2 is a possible D gene (6 bases). The source material was peripheral blood mononuclear cells (PBMCs), sampled at new diagnosis, from a patient treated with antithyroid drugs. The sequence was obtained from a man aged 40-50 years with Graves disease. CDR3 region: CSARPPWGVTIGTDTQYF. The CDR3 bases are TGCAGTGCTAGACCTCCCTGGGGGGTGACGATAGGGACAGATACGCAGTATTTT.